Listed below are T cell receptor beta chains from one sample, sequenced in a study of early T cells in non-severe SARS-CoV-2 infection. Via MiXCR, TCRdb re-called the 5' RACE reads, giving one row per CDR3 protein. Among about 35,000 distinct CDR3 sequences, approximately 6% were seen once, and the ten largest hold 7.6%. Sample: whole blood. Every receptor here comes from an adult who was a healthcare worker with PCR-confirmed SARS-CoV-2 infection or an uninfected control (not recorded which). The CDR3 runs from the conserved cysteine through the conserved F or W. The D gene is left open where the match is weak. The listing skips clone size in some rows; elsewhere it reads once, few, many or a size class.

.	TRBV5-4	.	TRBJ2-3	TGTGCCAGCAGCTTAGCGGATCTTAGCACAGATACGCAGTATTTT	CASSLADLSTDTQYF
many	TRBV12-3/TRBV12-4	.	TRBJ1-2	TGTGCCAGCACTAACAAAGGGGTGAACGGCTACACCTTC	CASTNKGVNGYTF
many	TRBV29-1	.	TRBJ2-7	TGCAGCGTGAGGGGGAACTACGAGCAGTACTTC	CSVRGNYEQYF
many	TRBV25-1	.	TRBJ2-7	TGTGCCAGAGGGGCGGGCGGGGTTGTCACTCCTTCCTACGAGCAGTACTTC	CARGAGGVVTPSYEQYF
.	TRBV7-9	.	TRBJ1-1	TGTGCCAGCAATCAGTCCGTTATTGGGACTGAAGCTTTCTTT	CASNQSVIGTEAFF
many	TRBV20-1	TRBD2	TRBJ2-7	TGCAGTGCTAGACGTTTCGGGGGGGGCGCGAGCTACGAGCAGTACTTC	CSARRFGGGASYEQYF
few	TRBV30	.	TRBJ1-1	TGTGCCTGCTCACGCGGGCCGAACACTGAAGCTTTCTTT	CACSRGPNTEAFF
.	TRBV27	.	TRBJ2-3	TGTGCCAGCGGTCGTCTTTTCACAGATACGCAGTATTTT	CASGRLFTDTQYF
many	TRBV7-2	.	TRBJ2-1	TGTGCCAGCAGCTCATGGCGGGATAGGTTAAATGAGCAGTTCTTC	CASSSWRDRLNEQFF
many	TRBV9	TRBD2	TRBJ2-5	TGTGCCAGCAGTGGGGGGGAATCGGCGACCCAGTACTTC	CASSGGESATQYF
many	TRBV7-9	.	TRBJ1-1	TGTGCCAGCAGCGATCGCAGCTTTGAGGCTTTCTTT	CASSDRSFEAFF
few	TRBV2	.	TRBJ2-3	TGTGCCAGCAGTGAAGCCAAGGGAGATACGCAGTATTTT	CASSEAKGDTQYF
many	TRBV3-1	.	TRBJ1-1	TGTGCCAGCAGCCAAGGGACGCACGCGGCAGCTTTCTTT	CASSQGTHAAAFF
many	TRBV20-1	TRBD2	TRBJ2-1	TGCAGTGCAGGCCACACTAGCGGGAGGTCCAACAATGAGCAGTTCTTC	CSAGHTSGRSNNEQFF
.	TRBV5-5	TRBD2	TRBJ2-2	TGTGCCAGCAGCCACCGGACTAGCGGGAGTGTAACCGGGGAGCTGTTTTTT	CASSHRTSGSVTGELFF
many	TRBV19	.	TRBJ2-2	TGTGCCAGTACCATAGCGGTCGCGAACACCGGGGAGCTGTTTTTT	CASTIAVANTGELFF
many	TRBV10-1	.	TRBJ2-7	TGCGCCAGCAGTGAGCCCCAGCGGATTTTTGCCTACGAGCAGTACTTC	CASSEPQRIFAYEQYF
many	TRBV10-2	.	TRBJ1-1	TGCGCCAGCACCTTGGCAGGCCCTGAAGCTTTCTTT	CASTLAGPEAFF
many	TRBV29-1	.	TRBJ2-6	TGCAGCGTTGTGACCCTCTCTGGGGCCAACGTCCTGACTTTC	CSVVTLSGANVLTF
many	TRBV15	.	TRBJ1-1	TGTGCCACCAGCAGAGATAGAAGGGACACTGAAGCTTTCTTT	CATSRDRRDTEAFF
many	TRBV29-1	.	TRBJ2-2	TGCAGCGTTACCGGGGAGAGGATCGGGGAGCTGTTTTTT	CSVTGERIGELFF
many	TRBV2	.	TRBJ2-2	TGTGCCAGCAGTGGAAAGAGCGGGAACACCGGGGAGCTGTTTTTT	CASSGKSGNTGELFF
.	TRBV27	TRBD1	TRBJ2-2	TGTGCCAGCAAATTTTCTTTACAGGGGAATATCAACACCGGGGAGCTGTTTTTT	CASKFSLQGNINTGELFF
many	TRBV7-9	TRBD2	TRBJ2-1	TGTGCCAGCAGTTTTAGCGGGGTCGGCTACAATGAGCAGTTCTTC	CASSFSGVGYNEQFF
many	TRBV28	.	TRBJ1-6	TGTGCCACCCTCAGGAGCTCCTATAATTCACCCCTCCACTTT	CATLRSSYNSPLHF
many	TRBV7-7	TRBD1	TRBJ2-1	TGTGCCAGCAGCTTAGGACAGGGGAGTTGGAATGAGCAGTTCTTC	CASSLGQGSWNEQFF
many	TRBV6-2/TRBV6-3	.	TRBJ1-1	TGTGCCAGCAAGTGGCAGGGGAGTGAGAACACTGAAGCTTTCTTT	CASKWQGSENTEAFF
many	TRBV20-1	.	TRBJ2-3	TGCAGTGCTAGAGAAGACCCCTTATCAGATACGCAGTATTTT	CSAREDPLSDTQYF
many	TRBV28	.	TRBJ1-2	TGTGCCATCCTGACATCCCCTAACTATGGCTACACCTTC	CAILTSPNYGYTF
many	TRBV5-1	.	TRBJ1-5	TGCGCCAGCAGCTTGGGGGGTGATCAGCCCCAGCATTTT	CASSLGGDQPQHF
many	TRBV19	.	TRBJ1-5	TGTGCCAGTACCCTTGAGACAGGTAGCAATCAGCCCCAGCATTTT	CASTLETGSNQPQHF
few	TRBV6-1	.	TRBJ2-2	TGTGCCAGCAGTGAAGTAAATACCGGGGAGCTGTTTTTT	CASSEVNTGELFF
many	TRBV18	.	TRBJ2-3	TGTGCCAGCTCACCACCGGACTGGGCTAACGGGCAGGATACGCAGTATTTT	CASSPPDWANGQDTQYF
few	TRBV9	.	TRBJ1-6	TGTGCCAGCAGCGCCCGATCCTATAATTCACCCCTCCACTTT	CASSARSYNSPLHF
many	TRBV5-1	.	TRBJ2-4	TGCGCCAGCAGCTTGTCACGAAATCTAGCCAAAAACATTCAGTACTTC	CASSLSRNLAKNIQYF
many	TRBV7-6	TRBD1	TRBJ1-5	TGTGCCAGCAGCCCAAGTGTAGGACAGGGAAGCAATCAGCCCCAGCATTTT	CASSPSVGQGSNQPQHF
many	TRBV25-1	.	TRBJ1-2	TGTGCCAGCAGTGAAAGTACAGGGCCCCACTATGGCTACACCTTC	CASSESTGPHYGYTF